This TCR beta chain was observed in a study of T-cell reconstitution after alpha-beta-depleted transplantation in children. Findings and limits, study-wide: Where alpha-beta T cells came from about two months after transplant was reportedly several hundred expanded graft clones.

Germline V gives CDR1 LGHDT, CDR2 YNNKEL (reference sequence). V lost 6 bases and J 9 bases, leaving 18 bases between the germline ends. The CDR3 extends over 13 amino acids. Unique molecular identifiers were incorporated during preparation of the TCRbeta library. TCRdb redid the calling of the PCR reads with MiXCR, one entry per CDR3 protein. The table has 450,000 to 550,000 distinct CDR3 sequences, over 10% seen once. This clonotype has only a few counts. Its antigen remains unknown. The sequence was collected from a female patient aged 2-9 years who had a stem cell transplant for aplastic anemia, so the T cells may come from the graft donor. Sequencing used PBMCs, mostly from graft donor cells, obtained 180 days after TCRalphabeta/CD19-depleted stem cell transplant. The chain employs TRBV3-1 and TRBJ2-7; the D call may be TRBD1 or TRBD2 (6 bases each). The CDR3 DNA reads TGTGCCAGCAGTCAACAACCGGGGGCTGGGCAGTACTTC. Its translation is CASSQQPGAGQYF.